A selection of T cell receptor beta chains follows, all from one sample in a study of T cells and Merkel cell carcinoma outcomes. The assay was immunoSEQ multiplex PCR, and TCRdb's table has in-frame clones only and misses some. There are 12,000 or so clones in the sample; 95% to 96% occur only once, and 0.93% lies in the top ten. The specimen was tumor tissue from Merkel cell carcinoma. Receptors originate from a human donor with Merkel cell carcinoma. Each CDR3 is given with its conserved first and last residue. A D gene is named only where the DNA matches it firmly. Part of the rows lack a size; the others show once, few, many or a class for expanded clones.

DNA: TGTGCCTGGAGTGCCAGGGGGCGACCCTATGGCTACACCTTC
CDR3: CAWSARGRPYGYTF
J: TRBJ1-2
size: .
D: TRBD1
V: TRBV30

DNA: TGTGCCACCAGCAGAGAGGTGGTCCGCACAGATACGCAGTATTTT
CDR3: CATSREVVRTDTQYF
J: TRBJ2-3
size: .
D: .
V: TRBV15

DNA: TGTGCCACCAGCAGGGGACCTCAAGAGACCCAGTACTTC
CDR3: CATSRGPQETQYF
J: TRBJ2-5
size: once
D: .
V: TRBV15

DNA: TGTGCCAGCAGCCAAGACAGGTCGTCCTACGAGCAGTACTTC
CDR3: CASSQDRSSYEQYF
J: TRBJ2-7
size: .
D: .
V: TRBV4-2

DNA: TGCGCCAGCAGCCATCGAATACAGGGGAGCTACGAGCAGTACTTC
CDR3: CASSHRIQGSYEQYF
J: TRBJ2-7
size: once
D: TRBD1
V: TRBV4-3

DNA: TGCGCCAGCAGCCCGACAGGGGGCTGGTCCTACGAGCAGTACTTC
CDR3: CASSPTGGWSYEQYF
J: TRBJ2-7
size: once
D: TRBD1
V: TRBV4-1

DNA: TGTGCCTGGACTAAGGGAGCTAGCAATCAGCCCCAGCATTTT
CDR3: CAWTKGASNQPQHF
J: TRBJ1-5
size: .
D: .
V: TRBV30

DNA: TGTGCCTGGAGTGTAGAAGGGGGTGAGCAGTTCTTC
CDR3: CAWSVEGGEQFF
J: TRBJ2-1
size: .
D: .
V: TRBV30

DNA: TGCGCCAGCAGCCAAGAAGGGGCCGAGACCCAGTACTTC
CDR3: CASSQEGAETQYF
J: TRBJ2-5
size: once
D: .
V: TRBV4-1

DNA: TGTGCCAGCACCTTAGGGGGCCTACGGGGCGAGCAGTACTTC
CDR3: CASTLGGLRGEQYF
J: TRBJ2-7
size: .
D: TRBD1
V: TRBV7-8

DNA: TGCGCCAGCAGCTTGGGGCTGGGGGAGACCCAGTACTTC
CDR3: CASSLGLGETQYF
J: TRBJ2-5
size: .
D: .
V: TRBV5-1

DNA: TGTGCCAGCAGCTTAGATCTTGCGCTTGAAAAACTGTTTTTT
CDR3: CASSLDLALEKLFF
J: TRBJ1-4
size: .
D: .
V: TRBV11-2

DNA: TGCGCCAGCAGCTTGGTTGGCTTCCGAGAGACCCAGTACTTC
CDR3: CASSLVGFRETQYF
J: TRBJ2-5
size: .
D: .
V: TRBV5-1

DNA: TGTGCCAGCAGTTCCCCCGGACAGGGAAATCAGCCCCAGCATTTT
CDR3: CASSSPGQGNQPQHF
J: TRBJ1-5
size: .
D: TRBD1
V: TRBV28

DNA: TGTGCCAGCAGCCCATTAGCGGGTTCAAGCTACGAGCAGTACTTC
CDR3: CASSPLAGSSYEQYF
J: TRBJ2-7
size: .
D: TRBD2
V: TRBV5-5

DNA: TGTGCCAGCAGCAGGACTAGCGGGATAGATACCGGGGAGCTGTTTTTT
CDR3: CASSRTSGIDTGELFF
J: TRBJ2-2
size: .
D: TRBD2
V: TRBV7-2

DNA: TGTGCCAGCTCACCGGGGGGTAACGAGCAGTACTTC
CDR3: CASSPGGNEQYF
J: TRBJ2-7
size: .
D: .
V: TRBV18

DNA: TGTGCCAGCAGCCCGTTCAGCTCACCCGGGTACACCTTC
CDR3: CASSPFSSPGYTF
J: TRBJ1-2
size: .
D: .
V: TRBV27